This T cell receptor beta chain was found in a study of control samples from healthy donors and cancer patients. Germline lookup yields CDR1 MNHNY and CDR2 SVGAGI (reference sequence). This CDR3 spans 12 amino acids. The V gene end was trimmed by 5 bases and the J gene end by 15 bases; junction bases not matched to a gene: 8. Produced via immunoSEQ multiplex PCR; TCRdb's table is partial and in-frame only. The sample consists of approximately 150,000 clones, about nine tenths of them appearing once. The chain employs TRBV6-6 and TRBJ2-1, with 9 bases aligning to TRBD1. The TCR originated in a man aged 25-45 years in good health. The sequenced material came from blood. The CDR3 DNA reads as TGTGCCAGCAGTATTGCCGGGACAGGGCTGTTCTTC. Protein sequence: CASSIAGTGLFF.